A single sample gave rise to the 13 T cell receptor beta chains below, sequenced in a study of T-cell reconstitution after alpha-beta-depleted transplantation in children. Molecular barcoding with unique molecular identifiers was used for the TCRbeta library. TCRdb re-called the PCR reads with MiXCR, one entry per CDR3 protein. Of around 300,000 distinct CDR3 sequences in the sample, 20% to 30% are singletons; the top ten hold about a tenth. Sequenced here: PBMCs, mostly from graft donor cells, sampled 180 days after TCRalphabeta/CD19-depleted stem cell transplant. The receptors derive from a male patient between 10 and 17 years old who had a stem cell transplant for acute lymphoblastic leukemia, so the T cells may come from the graft donor.

The rearrangement links TRBV20-1 to TRBJ2-3, with D hard to call. CDR3 length equals 13 residues. Trimming removed 0 bases from V and 13 bases from J, with 17 bases in between. Germline V gene data show CDR1 as DFQATT and CDR2 as SNEGSKA (reference sequence). The chain's CDR3 is CSARDLLARIEYF. Here the CDR3 DNA reads TGCAGTGCTAGAGATCTTCTGGCTAGGATCGAGTATTTT.

This clonotype was detected only a few times. This chain joins TRBV20-1 and TRBJ2-3; 9 bases are shared with TRBD2. Trimming removed 6 bases from V and 0 bases from J; junction bases left unmatched: 13. CDR3 size: 17 residues. From germline, CDR1 is DFQATT and CDR2 SNEGSKA (reference sequence). CDR3 DNA sequence: TGCAGTGCCCGCACTAGCGGGTTCAATCCTAGCACAGATACGCAGTATTTT. Translating it yields CSARTSGFNPSTDTQYF.

This clonotype was found a few times. One end of the junction does not line up with germline, which may come from a read error. The chain employs TRBV24-1 and TRBJ1-2; D is unresolved. This CDR3 spans 14 amino acids. Looked up from germline, CDR1 is KGHDR and CDR2 is SFDVKD. The DNA of the CDR3 is TGTGCCACCAGTGATAGTACTCGACCCTATGGCGACACCTTC. Its protein product is CATSDSTRPYGDTF.

This clonotype has only a few counts. V gene TRBV20-1 combines with J gene TRBJ1-5; 9 bases line up with TRBD1. With V trimmed by 4 bases and J by 7 bases, 5 bases remained unmatched. The CDR3 contains 13 residues. In germline, CDR1 is DFQATT, CDR2 SNEGSKA (reference sequence). As DNA, the CDR3 is TGCAGTGCTACCACAGGGGGCAGGCAGCCCCAGCATTTT. It yields the protein CSATTGGRQPQHF.

This chain uses TRBV6-1 with TRBJ1-1, with D perhaps matching TRBD1 (5 bases). CDR1 is MNHNS, CDR2 SASEGT, per germline. The germline V and J ends were trimmed by 7 bases and 0 bases, with 12 bases remaining between them. This CDR3 has 14 residues. In DNA form, the CDR3 reads TGTGCCAGCATGGGGACTCTTATGAACACTGAAGCTTTCTTT. Its protein product is CASMGTLMNTEAFF.

V gene TRBV18 combines with J gene TRBJ2-7, with TRBD2 matching 8 bases. The CDR3 is 15 residues long. Germline assignment: CDR1 KGHSH and CDR2 LQKENI. V lost 0 bases to trimming and J lost 3 bases; unmatched junction nucleotides: 4. This CDR3 reads CASSPPLAGYYEQYF. CDR3 in DNA: TGTGCCAGCTCACCACCTCTAGCGGGTTACTACGAGCAGTACTTC.

This chain connects TRBV7-6 to TRBJ2-7; 8 nucleotides align to TRBD2. The germline V gene has CDR1 SGHVS and CDR2 FNYEAQ. The V and J ends lost 4 bases and 0 bases, in that order; junction bases with no gene match: 8. The CDR3 runs 16 residues. The CDR3 spells CASSSNKAGDSYEQYF. The CDR3 nucleotides are TGTGCCAGCAGCTCAAACAAAGCGGGGGACTCCTACGAGCAGTACTTC.

The rearrangement uses TRBV2 and TRBJ2-7; D gene unclear. The CDR3 totals 14 residues. Trimming removed 6 bases at V and 7 bases at J, with 19 bases between. In germline, CDR1 is SNHLY, CDR2 FYNNEI. The CDR3 loop is CASSGDGYLREQYF. CDR3 DNA sequence: TGTGCCAGCAGCGGAGACGGGTATCTACGGGAGCAGTACTTC.

This clonotype appeared many times. J is TRBJ2-1 and V is TRBV5-1, with a weak D call TRBD2 (6 bases). This CDR3 region has 12 residues. V was pared by 1 base and J by 10 bases, with 9 bases between. Germline CDR1 reads SGHRS; CDR2 reads YFSETQ. DNA of the CDR3: TGCGCCAGCAGCTTGTGGGAGGCAGAGCAGTTCTTC. This sequence encodes CASSLWEAEQFF. Combining the CDR3 with reference TRBV5-1 and TRBJ2-1 gives the whole variable domain KAGVTQTPRYLIKTRGQQVTLSCSPISGHRSVSWYQQTPGQGLQFLFEYFSETQRNKGNFPGRFSGRQFSNSRSEMNVSTLELGDSALYLCASSLWEAEQFFGPGTRLTVL.

In its sample, this clonotype was seen a few times. The gene calls are TRBV3-1 and TRBJ2-7, with no clear D. Trimming shortened V by 9 bases and J by 3 bases, and 12 bases separated the two germline ends. CDR3 length: 12 amino acids. In germline, CDR1 is LGHDT, CDR2 YNNKEL (reference sequence). In nucleotides, the CDR3 is TGTGCCAGACCCAAACCCAACTACGAGCAGTACTTC. It encodes CARPKPNYEQYF.

The genes are TRBV20-1 and TRBJ2-2; D remains unclear. Germline CDR1 is DFQATT and CDR2 is SNEGSKA (reference sequence). V was cut by 0 bases and J by 4 bases, with 9 bases left in between. The CDR3 consists of 14 residues. CDR3 DNA sequence: TGCAGTGCTAGAGATCTAGGCTCCACCGGGGAGCTGTTTTTT. Its translation is CSARDLGSTGELFF.

This clonotype was seen repeatedly, ten times or more. This chain joins TRBV27 and TRBJ2-6, with D possibly TRBD2 on 5 matching bases. Germline V gives CDR1 MNHEY, CDR2 SMNVEV (reference sequence). Trimming shortened V by 2 bases and J by 4 bases, and 9 bases separated the two germline ends. CDR3 length: 15 residues. The chain's CDR3 is CASSLLASGANVLTF. DNA for the CDR3: TGTGCCAGCAGTTTACTAGCTTCCGGGGCCAACGTCCTGACTTTC.

The rearrangement uses TRBV4-1 and TRBJ2-1; D gene uncertain. Germline assignment: CDR1 MGHRA and CDR2 YSYEKL. Trimming cost V 1 base and J 5 bases, with 9 bases left between them. The length of the CDR3 is 14 residues. For the CDR3, the DNA is TGCGCCAGCAGCCAAGTTTGGACCAACAATGAGCAGTTCTTC. Translating it yields CASSQVWTNNEQFF.